The 10 T cell receptor beta chains given below trace back to one sample, sequenced in a study of shared clonotypes between healthy human individuals. Only in-frame clones appear in the TCRdb table, and some are missing; sequencing was by immunoSEQ multiplex PCR. Of about 660,000 clones listed, 74% are singletons. The source material was memory CD4+ T cells sorted from blood. Subset reported: CD45RA-negative fraction. The receptors were sampled from a woman in her twenties or thirties in good health.

The chain employs TRBV2 and TRBJ1-1; the match to TRBD1 covers 8 bases. V shed 5 bases, J shed 4 bases, and the junction held 9 bases outside the gene matches. In germline, CDR1 is SNHLY, CDR2 FYNNEI. The CDR3 totals 15 residues. The DNA for the CDR3 is TGTGCCAGCAGTCCTCGGACAGGGTTGGCCACTGAAGCTTTCTTT. This codes for CASSPRTGLATEAFF.

The chain recombines TRBV15 with TRBJ1-2; D might be TRBD1 (6 bases). This CDR3 comprises 14 residues. The V gene's germline CDR1 is LNHNV and CDR2 YYDKDF (reference sequence). Trimming removed 1 base at V and 4 bases at J, with 10 bases between. CDR3: CATSRGGRFYGYTF. For the CDR3, the DNA is TGTGCCACCAGCAGAGGGGGGCGCTTCTATGGCTACACCTTC. The full variable domain, with the rest looked up from reference TRBV15 and TRBJ1-2, is DAMVIQNPRYQVTQFGKPVTLSCSQTLNHNVMYWYQQKSSQAPKLLFHYYDKDFNNEADTPDNFQSRRPNTSFCFLDIRSPGLGDTAMYLCATSRGGRFYGYTFGSGTRLTVV.

V is TRBV18 and J is TRBJ2-1; D may match TRBD1 or TRBD2 (5 bases each). The germline V gene has CDR1 KGHSH and CDR2 LQKENI. The CDR3 loop spans 14 amino acids. The germline V and J ends were trimmed by 0 bases and 4 bases, with 7 bases remaining between them. The CDR3 sequence is CASSPPGTYNEQFF. The CDR3 DNA reads as TGTGCCAGCTCACCACCCGGGACGTACAATGAGCAGTTCTTC.

This chain connects TRBV6-1 to TRBJ1-2, with a weak D call TRBD1 (6 bases). V shed 8 bases and J shed 5 bases, with 21 bases lying between them. The CDR3 loop spans 15 amino acids. Germline V lookup: CDR1 MNHNS, CDR2 SASEGT. CDR3 bases: TGTGCCAGCCAAAGATCTGCAGGGGAGTCATATGGCTACACCTTC. The encoded protein is CASQRSAGESYGYTF.

This chain links TRBV6-1 with TRBJ1-2; a possible D gene is TRBD1 (5 bases). CDR3 length equals 15 residues. Germline V CDR1 and CDR2: MNHNS, SASEGT. The V end lost 2 bases, the J end lost 1 base, and 11 bases lay between the germline ends. This chain's CDR3 is CASSEQGGSNYGYTF. CDR3 in DNA: TGTGCCAGCAGTGAACAGGGAGGGAGTAACTATGGCTACACCTTC.

The chain combines TRBV7-9 with TRBJ2-1, with D tentatively TRBD2 (6 bases). CDR1 SEHNR and CDR2 FQNEAQ come from the germline V gene (reference sequence). V dropped 3 bases and J dropped 3 bases, with 21 bases sitting between them. This CDR3 spans 18 amino acids. The CDR3: CASSLRTTKLFGYNEQFF. For the CDR3, the DNA is TGTGCCAGCAGCTTGAGGACTACTAAGCTCTTCGGCTACAATGAGCAGTTCTTC.

CDR3 loop: CASLKQGIYEQYF. CDR3 nucleotides: TGTGCCAGCTTGAAACAGGGAATCTACGAGCAGTACTTC. This rearrangement joins TRBV6-1 to TRBJ2-7; weak D call: TRBD1 (6 bases). This CDR3 has 13 residues. V shed 8 bases and J shed 3 bases, with 14 bases lying between them. Germline CDR1 and CDR2: MNHNS and SASEGT.

The chain couples TRBV7-6 to TRBJ2-1; 7 bases line up with TRBD1. The V gene end was trimmed by 2 bases and the J gene end by 10 bases; junction bases not matched to a gene: 8. The CDR3 extends over 14 amino acids. In germline, CDR1 is SGHVS, CDR2 FNYEAQ. CDR3 DNA sequence: TGTGCCAGCAGCTTACCGAACACAGGGGTGGAGCAGTTCTTC. Translated, it gives CASSLPNTGVEQFF.

The V and J genes are TRBV13 and TRBJ2-7; possible D gene TRBD1, 6 bases. Germline CDR1 PRHDT, CDR2 FYEKMQ (reference sequence). This CDR3 has 19 residues. V was trimmed by 2 bases and J by 0 bases, leaving 23 bases between them. CDR3 sequence reads: CASSLQKRFGAGASYEQYF. The CDR3, as DNA: TGTGCCAGCAGCTTACAAAAGAGGTTTGGGGCAGGGGCCTCCTACGAGCAGTACTTC.

The chain employs TRBV9 and TRBJ2-2; D is ambiguous. The CDR3 has 12 amino acids. In germline, CDR1 is SGDLS, CDR2 YYNGEE. The V end lost 4 bases, the J end lost 3 bases, and 4 bases lay between the germline ends. Written as DNA, the CDR3 is TGTGCCAGCAGCAAGGACACCGGGGAGCTGTTTTTT. It is translated as CASSKDTGELFF.